This TCR beta chain was captured by sequencing in a study of cytomegalovirus exposure and HLA in healthy donors. Study-level points and caveats: In presence/absence analyses, roughly uniform sequencing depth across donors was assumed.

A note on this clone: Antigen unknown.

Primers for the PCR totalled 60 Vbeta and 13 Jbeta. Produced via immunoSEQ multiplex PCR; TCRdb's table is partial and in-frame only. Of 120,000 or so clones in the sample, roughly 80% are singletons; the top ten hold approximately 30%. Sequencing was done on a sample of PBMCs. This sequence originates from a man in his fifties or sixties in good health and CMV-seropositive.

CDR3 region: CSVEVRGSSYEQYF. The CDR3 bases are TGCAGCGTTGAGGTCAGGGGGTCTTCCTACGAGCAGTACTTC. The chain has TRBV29-1 and TRBJ2-7, with TRBD1 identical over 7 bases. J lost 1 base, V lost 3 bases, and 6 bases had no gene match. The V gene's germline CDR1 is SQVTM and CDR2 ANQGSEA. This CDR3 is 14 amino acids long.